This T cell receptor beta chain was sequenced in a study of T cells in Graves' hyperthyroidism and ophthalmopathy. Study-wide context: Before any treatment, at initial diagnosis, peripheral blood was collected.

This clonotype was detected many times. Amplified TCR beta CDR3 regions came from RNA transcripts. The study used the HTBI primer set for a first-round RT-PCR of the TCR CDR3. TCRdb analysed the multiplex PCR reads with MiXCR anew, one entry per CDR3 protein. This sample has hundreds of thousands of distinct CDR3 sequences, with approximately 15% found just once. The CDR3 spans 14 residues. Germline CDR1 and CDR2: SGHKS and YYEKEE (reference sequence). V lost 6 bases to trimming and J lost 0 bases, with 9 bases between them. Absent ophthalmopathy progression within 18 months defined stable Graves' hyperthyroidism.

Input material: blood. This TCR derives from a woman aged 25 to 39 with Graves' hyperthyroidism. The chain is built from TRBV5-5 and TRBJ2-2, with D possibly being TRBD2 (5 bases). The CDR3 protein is CASIREPNTGELFF. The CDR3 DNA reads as TGTGCCAGCATAAGGGAGCCGAACACCGGGGAGCTGTTTTTT.